One sample yielded the 14 T cell receptor beta chains listed below, sequenced in a study of cytomegalovirus exposure and HLA in healthy donors. PCR amplification relied on 60 Vbeta primers (plus 13 Jbeta primers). Profiled with immunoSEQ multiplex PCR; TCRdb holds only in-frame clones, not every one. The sample comprises 150,000 to 200,000 clones, 60% to 85% of which are singletons, and less than 1% rests with the top ten. The sample comprised PBMCs. All receptors derive from a female donor in good health and CMV-seronegative.

The chain combines TRBV7-9 with TRBJ2-1; D call uncertain. The CDR3 is made up of 13 amino acids. V was clipped by 5 bases and J by 12 bases, with 17 bases between them. Germline CDR1 reads SEHNR; CDR2 reads FQNEAQ (reference sequence). The CDR3 DNA sequence: TGTGCCAGCAGCCGCTCCGGGTCTCGCGCGCAGTTCTTC. This gives the protein CASSRSGSRAQFF.

To note about this clone: The junction and the germline gene differ at one end; a read error may be behind it. The chain links TRBV30 to TRBJ2-5, with 7 bases aligning to TRBD2. CDR3 size: 19 residues. Germline V lookup: CDR1 GTSNPN, CDR2 SVGIG (reference sequence). The CDR3 loop reads CACTQAGPAGGFDQATQYF. The CDR3 DNA is TGTGCCTGTACCCAGGCGGGGCCGGCCGGGGGGTTCGATCAAGCGACCCAGTACTTC.

This rearrangement joins TRBV6-1 to TRBJ2-5, with TRBD1 matching 9 bases. The J call may be wrong; the DNA end is better matched by TRBJ2-7. This CDR3 has 14 residues. The V gene's germline CDR1 is MNHNS and CDR2 SASEGT. The CDR3 coding sequence is TGTGCCAGCAGGTACAGGGGGCGACTCCCCGAGCAGTACTTC. This gives the protein CASRYRGRLPEQYF.

The chain carries TRBV7-9 and TRBJ1-2; possibly TRBD1 for D (5 bases). With 5 bases removed from V and 7 bases from J, the gap between germline ends came to 17 bases. This CDR3 has 14 residues. The germline gives CDR1 SEHNR, CDR2 FQNEAQ (reference sequence). The CDR3 DNA sequence: TGTGCCAGCAGCCTCGACAGAACTCCGGGTGGCTACACCTTC. This gives the protein CASSLDRTPGGYTF.

The V gene is TRBV30, the J gene TRBJ2-1; 7 nucleotides match TRBD2. Germline lookup yields CDR1 GTSNPN and CDR2 SVGIG (reference sequence). The junction had 7 bases not matched to a gene; V was cut back by 0 bases and J by 2 bases. CDR3 length: 16 residues. The CDR3: CAWSVLGGGAYNEQFF. In nucleotides, the CDR3 is TGTGCCTGGAGTGTACTTGGTGGGGGGGCCTACAATGAGCAGTTCTTC.

The table lists this clone with a few counts. The chain has TRBV21-1 and TRBJ1-1; the table's D call, TRBD1, was not checked against the DNA. TRBV21-1 counts as a pseudogene. The CDR3 consists of 18 residues. This CDR3 is CAEQTVGRIGTENTEAFF. CDR3 coding DNA: TGTGCCGAACAAACGGTCGGCCGTATCGGGACAGAGAACACTGAAGCTTTCTTT.

The chain combines TRBV7-9 with TRBJ2-2, with 13 bases matching TRBD2. J lost 4 bases, V lost 5 bases, and 4 bases had no gene match. Germline CDR1 SEHNR, CDR2 FQNEAQ (reference sequence). CDR3 length: 16 residues. As DNA, the CDR3 is TGTGCCAGCAGCACTAGCGGGAGGGCCTCCACCGGGGAGCTGTTTTTT. Its translation is CASSTSGRASTGELFF.

The rearrangement joins TRBV14 to TRBJ2-7, with 7 bases matching TRBD2. V lost 8 bases, J lost 7 bases, and 11 bases stayed unmatched. The CDR3 totals 13 residues. Germline CDR1 SGHDN, CDR2 FVKESK. This CDR3 reads CASRQGGGLEQYF. The CDR3, as DNA: TGTGCCAGCCGACAAGGCGGGGGATTGGAGCAGTACTTC.

In its sample, this clone was seen a few times. The chain links TRBV19 to TRBJ1-4; 12 bases are shared with TRBD1. There are 13 residues in the CDR3. Germline-derived CDR1 and CDR2 are LNHDA and SQIVND (reference sequence). The junction had 4 bases not matched to a gene; V was cut back by 9 bases and J by 8 bases. DNA of the CDR3: TGTGCCAGCGCCGGGACAGGGGGCGAAAAACTGTTTTTT. This gives the protein CASAGTGGEKLFF.

V gene TRBV10-3 combines with J gene TRBJ1-1; D uncertain. V lost 0 bases to trimming and J lost 3 bases, with 11 bases between them. CDR1 is ENHRY, CDR2 SYGVKD, per germline. CDR3 size: 15 residues. This chain's CDR3 is CAISESQWRDTEAFF. The CDR3 region has the DNA TGTGCCATCAGTGAGTCGCAGTGGAGGGACACTGAAGCTTTCTTT.

In its sample, this clone was seen once. The chain is built from TRBV19 and TRBJ2-1; 8 nucleotides align to TRBD1. The germline V gene has CDR1 LNHDA and CDR2 SQIVND (reference sequence). CDR3 length: 15 residues. With V trimmed by 6 bases and J by 2 bases, 6 bases remained unmatched. The CDR3 nucleotides read TGTGCCAGTAGGCGTGACAGGGGCCCCTACAATGAGCAGTTCTTC. This encodes CASRRDRGPYNEQFF.

The chain links TRBV27 to TRBJ1-2; a possible D gene is TRBD1 (6 bases). The CDR3 runs to 17 residues. Germline-derived CDR1 and CDR2 are MNHEY and SMNVEV (reference sequence). V shed 4 bases and J shed 6 bases, with 24 bases lying between them. CDR3 protein: CASSSLQGGGVLHGYTF. Written as DNA, the CDR3 is TGTGCCAGCAGTTCCTTACAGGGTGGGGGGGTGTTGCATGGCTACACCTTC.

The V gene is TRBV2, the J gene TRBJ2-6; possible D gene TRBD1, 5 bases. The CDR3 is 15 amino acids. The germline V gene encodes CDR1 SNHLY and CDR2 FYNNEI. Between the trimmed V and J ends, which lost 7 bases and 0 bases, there was a span of 10 bases. In DNA, the CDR3 is TGTGCCAGCACGGTGGACATCTCTGGGGCCAACGTCCTGACTTTC. It yields the protein CASTVDISGANVLTF.

This clone was counted only a few times. The chain couples TRBV5-1 to TRBJ2-2, with TRBD1 matching 9 bases. Germline V gene sequence: CDR1 SGHRS, CDR2 YFSETQ. This CDR3 is 17 amino acids long. The V and J ends lost 4 bases and 2 bases, in that order; junction bases with no gene match: 9. The CDR3 nucleotides are TGCGCCAGCAGCCGTTCCGGACAGGGGACAAACACCGGGGAGCTGTTTTTT. Translating it yields CASSRSGQGTNTGELFF. Filled out from reference TRBV5-1 and TRBJ2-2, the complete variable domain reads KAGVTQTPRYLIKTRGQQVTLSCSPISGHRSVSWYQQTPGQGLQFLFEYFSETQRNKGNFPGRFSGRQFSNSRSEMNVSTLELGDSALYLCASSRSGQGTNTGELFFGEGSRLTVL.